A single sample is the source of the 15 T cell receptor beta chains below, sequenced in a study of beta chain features in type 1 diabetes. Expressed TCRB transcripts were sequenced after all isolated RNA was converted to cDNA. Sequenced by immunoSEQ multiplex PCR; TCRdb stores in-frame clones only, minus some. Counted here are hundreds of thousands of clones, 30% occurring once; the ten biggest clones make up more than 0.055%. Sequenced sample: naive CD4+ T cells from blood. The receptors shown here come from a man younger than 35 in good health.

This clone was counted a few times. This chain links TRBV18 with TRBJ2-5; 9 bases match TRBD1. The V gene end was trimmed by 3 bases and the J gene end by 2 bases; junction bases not matched to a gene: 4. Germline values: CDR1 KGHSH, CDR2 LQKENI. The CDR3 extends over 15 amino acids. The CDR3 DNA is TGTGCCAGCTCACCCCCTGGACAGGGGCAAGAGACCCAGTACTTC. Translation: CASSPPGQGQETQYF.

This clone was counted between two and nine times. CDR3 nucleotide sequence: TGCGCCAGCAGCCAATATCCGGTGACCTACGAGCAGTACTTC. As protein: CASSQYPVTYEQYF. The chain links TRBV4-1 to TRBJ2-7; D gene unclear. CDR3 length equals 14 residues. CDR1 and CDR2 from the germline V gene are MGHRA and YSYEKL. Trimming cost V 2 bases and J 2 bases, with 10 bases left between them.

V and J are TRBV9 and TRBJ1-2; D gene unclear. Germline V gives CDR1 SGDLS, CDR2 YYNGEE. The CDR3 totals 15 residues. Trimming removed 3 bases from V and 8 bases from J, with 20 bases in between. The CDR3 DNA follows: TGTGCCAGCAGCGCGAACCCCCGGGCCCCTGTAGGCTACACCTTC. Translated, it gives CASSANPRAPVGYTF.

This clone turned up a few times. V usage is TRBV30 and J usage is TRBJ1-5; D gene unclear. The CDR3 runs 13 residues. Germline V gene data show CDR1 as GTSNPN and CDR2 as SVGIG (reference sequence). V was trimmed by 3 bases and J by 0 bases, leaving 6 bases between them. CDR3 coding DNA: TGTGCCTGGAGCCGATATAGCAATCAGCCCCAGCATTTT. Translating it yields CAWSRYSNQPQHF. The full variable domain, rest sourced from reference TRBV30 and TRBJ1-5, is SQTIHQWPATLVQPVGSPLSLECTVEGTSNPNLYWYRQAAGRGLQLLFYSVGIGQISSEVPQNLSASRPQDRQFILSSKKLLLSDSGFYLCAWSRYSNQPQHFGDGTRLSIL.

The chain combines TRBV30 with TRBJ2-4; 7 bases are a match to TRBD1. The germline CDR1 and CDR2 sequences are GTSNPN and SVGIG (reference sequence). This CDR3 spans 16 amino acids. J lost 6 bases, V lost 1 base, and 12 bases had no gene match. The CDR3 nucleotides read TGTGCCTGGAGTGCCCCCCCCGACAGGGTTGGAAACATTCAGTACTTC. This sequence encodes CAWSAPPDRVGNIQYF.

This sequence joins TRBV11-2 and TRBJ2-1; 10 bases are a match to TRBD2. The CDR3 extends over 15 amino acids. V lost 4 bases, J lost 0 bases, and 0 bases stayed unmatched. Germline V gene sequence: CDR1 SGHAT, CDR2 FQNNGV. The CDR3 nucleotides read TGTGCCAGCAGCTCTAGCGGGGGCTCCTACAATGAGCAGTTCTTC. The encoded protein is CASSSSGGSYNEQFF. Looking up the rest from reference TRBV11-2 and TRBJ2-1 gives the full variable domain: EAGVAQSPRYKIIEKRQSVAFWCNPISGHATLYWYQQILGQGPKLLIQFQNNGVVDDSQLPKDRFSAERLKGVDSTLKIQPAKLEDSAVYLCASSSSGGSYNEQFFGPGTRLTVL.

J is TRBJ2-1 and V is TRBV7-3, with TRBD2 identical over 9 bases. From germline, CDR1 is SGHTA and CDR2 FQGTGA. The CDR3 is 17 residues long. The trim removed 1 base at V and 0 bases at J, leaving 4 bases unmatched. CDR3 sequence reads: CASSLIAGESSYNEQFF. The DNA for the CDR3 is TGTGCCAGCAGCTTAATAGCGGGGGAAAGCTCCTACAATGAGCAGTTCTTC.

The chain carries TRBV29-1 and TRBJ2-5, with TRBD1 matching 8 bases. The CDR3 is 15 amino acids. With V trimmed by 2 bases and J by 4 bases, 9 bases remained unmatched. Germline CDR1 SQVTM, CDR2 ANQGSEA. The CDR3, as DNA: TGCAGCGTTGAAAAACCGCAGGGGGCGAGAGAGACCCAGTACTTC. Translation: CSVEKPQGARETQYF.

This chain links TRBV19 with TRBJ2-1; TRBD2 aligns across 7 bases. The germline V gene encodes CDR1 LNHDA and CDR2 SQIVND (reference sequence). The CDR3 extends over 15 amino acids. Losses at the gene ends were 5 bases for V and 8 bases for J; bases not matched to a gene: 12. CDR3: CASSPRLALSYEQFF. CDR3 sequence (DNA): TGTGCCAGTAGTCCAAGACTAGCATTAAGCTATGAGCAGTTCTTC. Together with reference TRBV19 and TRBJ2-1, the CDR3 gives the full variable domain: DGGITQSPKYLFRKEGQNVTLSCEQNLNHDAMYWYRQDPGQGLRLIYYSQIVNDFQKGDIAEGYSVSREKKESFPLTVTSAQKNPTAFYLCASSPRLALSYEQFFGPGTRLTVL.

The CDR3 DNA reads TGCGCCAGCAGCTGGGGGGACCCAGAGGGCTACGAGCAGTACTTC. This translates into CASSWGDPEGYEQYF. The genes are TRBV5-1 and TRBJ2-7, with a possible D match to TRBD2 (6 bases). This CDR3 region has 15 residues. V was clipped by 3 bases and J by 3 bases, with 16 bases between them. Germline CDR1 and CDR2: SGHRS and YFSETQ.

DNA for the CDR3: TGTGCCTGGACCCCGGATCAGGGGGCTGAAGCTTTCTTT. Its protein is CAWTPDQGAEAFF. The rearrangement uses TRBV30 and TRBJ1-1, with 7 positions matching TRBD1. V lost 4 bases, J lost 6 bases, and 8 bases stayed unmatched. This CDR3 region has 13 residues. CDR1 GTSNPN and CDR2 SVGIG come from the germline V gene (reference sequence).

The count of this clone is one. This chain links TRBV4-3 with TRBJ1-2; the match to TRBD1 covers 8 bases. From germline, CDR1 is LGHNA and CDR2 YSLEER. With V trimmed by 4 bases and J by 4 bases, 14 bases remained unmatched. The CDR3 sequence is 17 residues long. The CDR3 sequence: CASSRLTLGQGGYGYTF. The CDR3 nucleotides read TGCGCCAGCAGCCGCCTCACTTTAGGACAGGGAGGCTATGGCTACACCTTC.

The chain combines TRBV7-2 with TRBJ1-4; TRBD1 matches 9 bases. The V gene end was trimmed by 4 bases and the J gene end by 7 bases; junction bases not matched to a gene: 10. The CDR3 runs to 16 residues. Germline CDR1 and CDR2: SGHTA and FQGNSA. CDR3 sequence: CASSSPPGQGSEKLFF. The CDR3, as DNA: TGTGCCAGCAGCTCACCTCCGGGACAGGGCAGTGAAAAACTGTTTTTT. The full variable domain, rest sourced from reference TRBV7-2 and TRBJ1-4, is GAGVSQSPSNKVTEKGKDVELRCDPISGHTALYWYRQSLGQGLEFLIYFQGNSAPDKSGLPSDRFSAERTGGSVSTLTIQRTQQEDSAVYLCASSSPPGQGSEKLFFGSGTQLSVL.

The rearrangement joins TRBV29-1 to TRBJ1-4; D remains unclear. The germline gives CDR1 SQVTM, CDR2 ANQGSEA. Trimming removed 4 bases at V and 13 bases at J, with 13 bases between. CDR3 length equals 11 residues. CDR3 in amino acids: CSVGGSPGLFF. The CDR3 coding sequence is TGCAGCGTTGGGGGAAGTCCGGGACTGTTTTTT.

The genes are TRBV29-1 and TRBJ2-5; D call uncertain. V lost 8 bases and J lost 2, with 15 bases in between. CDR3 size: 13 residues. CDR1 and CDR2 from the germline V gene are SQVTM and ANQGSEA. CDR3 loop: CSTRPRFQETQYF. The CDR3 nucleotides read TGCAGCACCCGTCCTCGTTTTCAAGAGACCCAGTACTTC.